A single sample gave rise to the 21 T cell receptor beta chains below, sequenced in a study of T cell changes during pregnancy in multiple sclerosis (dated by TCRdb to about 2019). Library method: the immunoSEQ multiplex PCR assay. The table was pulled from immuneACCESS by TCRdb, which kept in-frame rearrangements only. Such tables lose some clones; where checked, under half of the loss comes from unresolved V genes, and the rest has no known cause. Here the sample has roughly 100,000 clones; 91% occur a single time. The biggest ten clones account for roughly 1.7% of the sample. Sequenced material: peripheral blood, taken after pregnancy. These receptors were collected from a female donor in good health, enrolled as a control in a pregnancy study.

The rearrangement joins TRBV27 to TRBJ2-7; no reliable D call. There are 14 residues in the CDR3. Germline assignment: CDR1 MNHEY and CDR2 SMNVEV (reference sequence). With 3 bases removed from V and 0 bases from J, the gap between germline ends came to 9 bases. The CDR3 region is CASSLSPSSYEQYF. DNA for the CDR3: TGTGCCAGCAGTTTGAGCCCATCCTCCTACGAGCAGTACTTC.

The V call is TRBV28, the J call TRBJ2-7; a weak D match, TRBD1 (6 bases). CDR3 length: 14 residues. V shed 4 bases and J shed 6 bases, with 16 bases lying between them. CDR1 and CDR2 from the germline V gene are MDHEN and SYDVKM. This CDR3 is CASSSPDRSGEQYF. CDR3 coding DNA: TGTGCCAGCAGTTCCCCGGACAGATCCGGCGAGCAGTACTTC. The full variable domain, its missing parts supplied by reference TRBV28 and TRBJ2-7, is DVKVTQSSRYLVKRTGEKVFLECVQDMDHENMFWYRQDPGLGLRLIYFSYDVKMKEKGDIPEGYSVSREKKERFSLILESASTNQTSMYLCASSSPDRSGEQYFGPGTRLTVT.

The rearrangement links TRBV7-6 to TRBJ1-3, with TRBD1 matching over 7 bases. The V and J ends lost 2 bases and 0 bases, in that order; junction bases with no gene match: 10. CDR1 SGHVS and CDR2 FNYEAQ come from the germline V gene. The length of the CDR3 is 18 residues. The CDR3 loop reads CASSLSRGSSSSGNTIYF. In DNA form, the CDR3 reads TGTGCCAGCAGCTTATCCAGGGGGTCCTCAAGCTCTGGAAACACCATATATTTT.

This clone was recorded once. The CDR3 loop reads CASSYYPGAYEQYF. Written as DNA, the CDR3 is TGTGCCAGCAGTTACTACCCGGGGGCCTACGAGCAGTACTTC. V is TRBV6-5 and J is TRBJ2-7; D is perhaps TRBD2 (6 bases). Trimming took off 1 base at V and 2 bases at J, with 9 bases between the two ends. The CDR3 contains 14 residues. Germline V gives CDR1 MNHEY, CDR2 SVGAGI.

The rearrangement uses TRBV11-3 and TRBJ2-1; 15 bases are a match to TRBD2. This CDR3 has 15 residues. Germline loops: CDR1 SGHNT, CDR2 YENEEA. The J segment lost 11 bases and the V segment lost 4 bases, leaving 6 bases of the junction unmatched. The CDR3 DNA sequence: TGTGCCAGCAGCTCAAGTGGACTAGCGGGGGGGAAGCAGTTCTTC. Encoded protein: CASSSSGLAGGKQFF.

This chain connects TRBV11-1 to TRBJ2-6; 7 bases map to TRBD2. CDR3 length equals 17 residues. Germline CDR1 SGHAT, CDR2 FQDESV (reference sequence). V was pared by 5 bases and J by 4 bases, with 11 bases of the junction left unmatched. The CDR3 DNA follows: TGTGCCAGCAGCCGATCGGGGGGAGGGCGCGGGGCCAACGTCCTGACTTTC. Its translation is CASSRSGGGRGANVLTF.

This clone showed up just once. The chain employs TRBV19 and TRBJ2-3; the D gene is possibly TRBD2 (6 bases). V shed 10 bases and J shed 1 base, with 15 bases lying between them. Germline assignment: CDR1 LNHDA and CDR2 SQIVND (reference sequence). CDR3 length equals 14 residues. The CDR3 loop is CATRDPGGTDTQYF. DNA of the CDR3: TGTGCCACCAGAGACCCGGGGGGCACAGATACGCAGTATTTT.

V gene TRBV7-8 combines with J gene TRBJ1-5; 10 positions agree with TRBD1. V lost 3 bases to trimming and J lost 5 bases; unmatched junction nucleotides: 7. The CDR3 runs 16 residues. Germline V CDR1 and CDR2: SGHVS, FQNEAQ. CDR3 residues: CASSFRGQGPHQPQHF. The CDR3 DNA sequence: TGTGCCAGCAGCTTTAGGGGACAGGGGCCACATCAGCCCCAGCATTTT.

The chain links TRBV27 to TRBJ2-7, with a possible D match to TRBD1 (7 bases). CDR3 length: 18 residues. The germline gives CDR1 MNHEY, CDR2 SMNVEV (reference sequence). V was pared by 2 bases and J by 3 bases, with 23 bases between. The CDR3 coding sequence is TGTGCCAGCAGTTTAAAATTCCAGGGGGGAGGCGCGGGCTACGAGCAGTACTTC. Translating gives CASSLKFQGGGAGYEQYF.

CDR3 nucleotide sequence: TGTGCCAGCAGTTTCGGACAGGGTGTAACCTACGAGCAGTACTTC. Encoded protein: CASSFGQGVTYEQYF. The chain carries TRBV27 and TRBJ2-7, with 8 bases aligning to TRBD1. The junction had 6 bases not matched to a gene; V was cut back by 3 bases and J by 2 bases. The germline V gene has CDR1 MNHEY and CDR2 SMNVEV (reference sequence). CDR3 length: 15 amino acids.

This clone was detected once. The gene calls are TRBV7-2 and TRBJ1-1, with 8 bases lining up with TRBD1. The CDR3 loop spans 15 amino acids. V lost 5 bases and J lost 3; bases outside the gene matches: 8. CDR1 is SGHTA and CDR2 is FQGNSA in the germline V gene. CDR3 DNA sequence: TGTGCCAGCAGCCTCAGGGGGCGGTCGGACACTGAAGCTTTCTTT. As protein: CASSLRGRSDTEAFF. Variable domain in full (rest from reference TRBV7-2 and TRBJ1-1): GAGVSQSPSNKVTEKGKDVELRCDPISGHTALYWYRQSLGQGLEFLIYFQGNSAPDKSGLPSDRFSAERTGGSVSTLTIQRTQQEDSAVYLCASSLRGRSDTEAFFGQGTRLTVV.

The chain employs TRBV5-6 and TRBJ1-1; the match to TRBD1 covers 8 bases. With 0 bases clipped from V and 5 bases from J, the junction kept 9 bases outside the gene matches. Germline CDR1 SGHDT, CDR2 YYEEEE. The CDR3 runs 16 residues. CDR3 residues: CASSLVQGVRRTEAFF. As DNA, the CDR3 is TGTGCCAGCAGCTTGGTACAGGGGGTAAGGAGGACTGAAGCTTTCTTT.

The chain joins TRBV15 to TRBJ2-4; a weak D match, TRBD1 (5 bases). CDR3 length: 12 residues. Trimming took off 5 bases at V and 6 bases at J, with 8 bases between the two ends. CDR1 LNHNV and CDR2 YYDKDF come from the germline V gene (reference sequence). This chain's CDR3 is CATSAGRNIQYF. In DNA, the CDR3 is TGTGCCACCAGCGCAGGGCGAAACATTCAGTACTTC.

The rearrangement joins TRBV7-9 to TRBJ2-5; the match to TRBD1 covers 9 bases. The trim removed 2 bases at V and 0 bases at J, leaving 10 bases unmatched. Germline assignment: CDR1 SEHNR and CDR2 FQNEAQ (reference sequence). The CDR3 is made up of 18 amino acids. This CDR3 reads CASSLSPWDRAYQETQYF. In DNA, the CDR3 is TGTGCCAGCAGCTTAAGCCCCTGGGACAGGGCGTACCAAGAGACCCAGTACTTC.

V gene TRBV30 combines with J gene TRBJ2-5, with D possibly TRBD1 on 7 matching bases. V was cut by 4 bases and J by 4 bases, with 19 bases left in between. Germline V gene lookup returns CDR1 GTSNPN and CDR2 SVGIG (reference sequence). The CDR3 contains 15 residues. CDR3: CAWNSRTGGGETQYF. In nucleotides, the CDR3 is TGTGCCTGGAACAGCCGGACAGGAGGGGGAGAGACCCAGTACTTC.

This chain links TRBV11-2 with TRBJ2-7, with 10 bases fitting TRBD1. V was pared by 2 bases and J by 5 bases, with 12 bases of the junction left unmatched. CDR1 and CDR2 (germline): SGHAT, FQNNGV. There are 17 residues in the CDR3. The CDR3 DNA is TGTGCCAGCAGCTTACCACGATACGACAGGGGGCAGAACGAGCAGTACTTC. Protein product: CASSLPRYDRGQNEQYF.

V is TRBV7-2 and J is TRBJ2-1; maybe TRBD2 (5 bases). The CDR3 length is 14 residues. CDR1 and CDR2 from the germline V gene are SGHTA and FQGNSA. V was cut by 5 bases and J by 7 bases, with 15 bases left in between. The CDR3 loop reads CASSADWTANEQFF. CDR3 nucleotide sequence: TGTGCCAGCAGCGCAGACTGGACTGCGAATGAGCAGTTCTTC.

The chain is built from TRBV6-1 and TRBJ1-5; D may be TRBD1 (5 bases). V was trimmed by 2 bases and J by 6 bases, leaving 8 bases between them. CDR3 size: 13 residues. From germline, CDR1 is MNHNS and CDR2 SASEGT. The CDR3 nucleotides are TGTGCCAGCAGTGAACGGAGGGGTCAGCCCCAGCATTTT. Encoded protein: CASSERRGQPQHF.

V gene TRBV27 combines with J gene TRBJ1-2, with D possibly TRBD1 on 5 matching bases. This CDR3 contains 14 residues. V shed 5 bases and J shed 3 bases, with 13 bases lying between them. CDR1 is MNHEY, CDR2 SMNVEV, per germline (reference sequence). CDR3 sequence: CASSPGAGYYGYTF. In DNA, the CDR3 is TGTGCCAGCAGTCCTGGGGCAGGGTACTATGGCTACACCTTC.

This chain joins TRBV5-4 and TRBJ1-2; TRBD1 is a possible D gene (6 bases). Germline values: CDR1 SGHNT, CDR2 YYREEE (reference sequence). V was trimmed by 5 bases and J by 5 bases, leaving 10 bases between them. The CDR3 totals 12 residues. The CDR3 here is CASRDSFYGYTF. The CDR3 DNA follows: TGTGCCAGCAGGGACAGCTTTTATGGCTACACCTTC.

The chain couples TRBV7-9 to TRBJ1-1, with TRBD1 matching 10 bases. The CDR3 contains 15 residues. V lost 5 bases to trimming and J lost 2 bases; unmatched junction nucleotides: 5. Looked up from germline, CDR1 is SEHNR and CDR2 is FQNEAQ (reference sequence). CDR3 coding DNA: TGTGCCAGCAGCCCCGACAGGGGGCGCAACACTGAAGCTTTCTTT. Its protein product is CASSPDRGRNTEAFF. The variable domain in full, with the rest retrieved from reference TRBV7-9 and TRBJ1-1, is DTGVSQNPRHKITKRGQNVTFRCDPISEHNRLYWYRQTLGQGPEFLTYFQNEAQLEKSRLLSDRFSAERPKGSFSTLEIQRTEQGDSAMYLCASSPDRGRNTEAFFGQGTRLTVV.